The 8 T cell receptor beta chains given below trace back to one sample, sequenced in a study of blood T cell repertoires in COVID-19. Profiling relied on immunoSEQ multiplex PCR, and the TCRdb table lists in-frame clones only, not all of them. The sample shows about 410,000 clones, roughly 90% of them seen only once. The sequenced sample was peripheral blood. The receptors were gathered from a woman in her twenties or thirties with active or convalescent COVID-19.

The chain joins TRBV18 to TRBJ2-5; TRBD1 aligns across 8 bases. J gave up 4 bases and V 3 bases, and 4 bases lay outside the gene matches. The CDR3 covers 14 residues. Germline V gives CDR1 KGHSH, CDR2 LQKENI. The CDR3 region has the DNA TGTGCCAGCTCACCTCCAGGGGGCGCAGAGACCCAGTACTTC. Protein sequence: CASSPPGGAETQYF.

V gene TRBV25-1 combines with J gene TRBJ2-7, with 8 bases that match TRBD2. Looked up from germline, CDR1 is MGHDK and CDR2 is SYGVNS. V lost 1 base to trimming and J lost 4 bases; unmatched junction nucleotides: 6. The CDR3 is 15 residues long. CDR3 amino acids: CASSESGVAGYEQYF. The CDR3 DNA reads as TGTGCCAGCAGTGAATCGGGAGTAGCGGGGTACGAGCAGTACTTC.

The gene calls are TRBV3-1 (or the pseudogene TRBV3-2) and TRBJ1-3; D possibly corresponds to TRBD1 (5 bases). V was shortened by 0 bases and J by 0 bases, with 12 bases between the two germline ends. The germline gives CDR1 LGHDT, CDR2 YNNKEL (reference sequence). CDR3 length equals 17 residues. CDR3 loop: CASSQDRNRLSGNTIYF. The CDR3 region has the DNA TGTGCCAGCAGCCAAGATAGGAACAGGCTCTCTGGAAACACCATATATTTT.

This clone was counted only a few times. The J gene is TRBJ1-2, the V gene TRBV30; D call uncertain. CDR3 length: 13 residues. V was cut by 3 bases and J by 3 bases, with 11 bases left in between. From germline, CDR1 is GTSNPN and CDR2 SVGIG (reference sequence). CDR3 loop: CAWSPHGDYGYTF. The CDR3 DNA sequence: TGTGCCTGGAGCCCCCACGGGGACTATGGCTACACCTTC.

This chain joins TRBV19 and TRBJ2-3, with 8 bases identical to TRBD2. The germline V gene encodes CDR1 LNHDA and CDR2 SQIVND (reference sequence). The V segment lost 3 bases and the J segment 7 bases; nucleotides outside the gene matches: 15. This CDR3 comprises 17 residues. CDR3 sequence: CASSMGYSTSGSNTQYF. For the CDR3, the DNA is TGTGCCAGTAGTATGGGATACTCTACTAGCGGATCGAATACGCAGTATTTT.

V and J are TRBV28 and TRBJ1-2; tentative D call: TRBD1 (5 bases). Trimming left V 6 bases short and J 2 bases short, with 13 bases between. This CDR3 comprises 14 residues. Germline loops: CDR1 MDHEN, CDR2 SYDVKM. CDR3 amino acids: CASRSGQGNYGYTF. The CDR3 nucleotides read TGTGCCAGCAGGTCTGGGCAGGGAAACTATGGCTACACCTTC.

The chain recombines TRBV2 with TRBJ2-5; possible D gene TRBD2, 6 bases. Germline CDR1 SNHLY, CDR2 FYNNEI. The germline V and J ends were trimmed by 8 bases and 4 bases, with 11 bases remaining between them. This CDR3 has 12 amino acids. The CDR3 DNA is TGTGCCAGCCGGTGGGGAGGAGAGACCCAGTACTTC. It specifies CASRWGGETQYF.

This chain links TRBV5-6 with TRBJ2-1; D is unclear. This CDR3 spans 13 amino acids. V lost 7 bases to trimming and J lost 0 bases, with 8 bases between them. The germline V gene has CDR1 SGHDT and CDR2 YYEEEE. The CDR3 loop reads CASEISSYNEQFF. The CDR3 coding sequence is TGTGCCAGCGAGATAAGCTCCTACAATGAGCAGTTCTTC. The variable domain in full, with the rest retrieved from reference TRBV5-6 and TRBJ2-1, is DAGVTQSPTHLIKTRGQQVTLRCSPKSGHDTVSWYQQALGQGPQFIFQYYEEEERQRGNFPDRFSGHQFPNYSSELNVNALLLGDSALYLCASEISSYNEQFFGPGTRLTVL.